The source of this T cell receptor (beta chain) is a study of early T cells in non-severe SARS-CoV-2 infection. Study information: Chains were not paired, and sequencing was done on bulk RNA from unsorted whole blood.

The CDR3 totals 12 residues. Trimming took 4 bases from V and 4 from J, leaving 10 bases between them. In germline, CDR1 is SQVTM, CDR2 ANQGSEA. Study-wide results and limits: Anti-spike CD8 responses were favored by VDJdb matching, which missed private and CD4 specificities.

There are many counts of this clonotype. Its antigen is currently unknown. Each cDNA molecule carried a unique molecular identifier. TCRdb independently ran MiXCR on the 5' RACE reads; one entry per CDR3 protein. Of tens of thousands of distinct CDR3 sequences listed, about 8.9% are singletons. The chain joins TRBV29-1 to TRBJ1-1; tentative D call: TRBD1 (5 bases). The sequence was obtained from an adult who was a healthcare worker with PCR-confirmed SARS-CoV-2 infection or an uninfected control (not recorded which). Sample: whole blood. The CDR3 DNA sequence: TGCAGCGTTGCTAGGGGTGGCACTGAAGCTTTCTTT. It translates to CSVARGGTEAFF.